These T cell receptor beta chains were read from a single sample in a study of T cells after yellow fever vaccination. In TCRdb, the 5' RACE reads were re-called with MiXCR into one record per CDR3 protein. Among approximately 120,000 distinct CDR3 sequences, about 7.4% were seen once, and the ten largest hold roughly 2.6%. The sample consisted of CD4+ T cells sorted from PBMCs, taken approximately 11 days after the first yellow fever vaccination. These receptors originate from a man aged 18-30 years who received the YFV17D yellow fever vaccine. Each CDR3 is given with its conserved first and last residue. Fields, in order: V gene, CDR3 protein.

TRBV7-2,CASSLAGGGNNQPQHF
TRBV4-3,CASSQRRDNGYTF
TRBV7-8,CASSLQGVGDTQYF
TRBV5-1,CASSLVVDTQYF
TRBV20-1,CSASAAGSYNEQFF
TRBV10-2,CASSEWRGAAETQYF
TRBV5-1,CASSFRGVTDTQYF
TRBV18,CASSPTSLAGVPTETQYF
TRBV19,CASSDLGHKNTEAFF
TRBV27,CASRTGHQNTEAFF
TRBV5-1,CASSLGGPVNEQFF
TRBV6-5,CASSPGTGGYYGYTF
TRBV6-2/TRBV6-3,CASSPTEETQYF
TRBV12-3/TRBV12-4,CASSFDLSGTEAFF
TRBV6-5,CASSYSRAEGNSPLHF
TRBV5-1,CASSLEGTYEQYF
TRBV19,CASSLVGFNQPQHF
TRBV5-1,CASSFGTSGYTGELFF
TRBV5-6,CASSKEGGYNQPQHF
TRBV20-1,CSASRGQGYTEAFF
TRBV20-1,CSAGTGGHQPQHF
TRBV5-1,CASTPRQGDGDTQYF
TRBV30,CAWSPSRDQPQHF
TRBV7-2,CASSVPRGTSFHEQFF